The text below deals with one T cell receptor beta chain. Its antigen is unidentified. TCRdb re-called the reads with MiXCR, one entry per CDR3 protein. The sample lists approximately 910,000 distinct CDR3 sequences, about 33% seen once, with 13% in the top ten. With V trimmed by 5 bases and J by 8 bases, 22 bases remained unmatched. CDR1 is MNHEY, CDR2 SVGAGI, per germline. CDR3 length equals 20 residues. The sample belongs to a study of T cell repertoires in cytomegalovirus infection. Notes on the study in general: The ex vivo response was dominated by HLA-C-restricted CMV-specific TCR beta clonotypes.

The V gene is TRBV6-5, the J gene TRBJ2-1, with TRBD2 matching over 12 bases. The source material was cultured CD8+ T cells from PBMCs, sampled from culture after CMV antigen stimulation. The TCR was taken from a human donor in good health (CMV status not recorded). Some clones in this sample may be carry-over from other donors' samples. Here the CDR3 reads CASSHRLAGEVPTEADEQFF. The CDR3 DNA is TGTGCCAGCAGTCATCGACTAGCGGGGGAAGTTCCCACCGAGGCGGATGAGCAGTTCTTC.